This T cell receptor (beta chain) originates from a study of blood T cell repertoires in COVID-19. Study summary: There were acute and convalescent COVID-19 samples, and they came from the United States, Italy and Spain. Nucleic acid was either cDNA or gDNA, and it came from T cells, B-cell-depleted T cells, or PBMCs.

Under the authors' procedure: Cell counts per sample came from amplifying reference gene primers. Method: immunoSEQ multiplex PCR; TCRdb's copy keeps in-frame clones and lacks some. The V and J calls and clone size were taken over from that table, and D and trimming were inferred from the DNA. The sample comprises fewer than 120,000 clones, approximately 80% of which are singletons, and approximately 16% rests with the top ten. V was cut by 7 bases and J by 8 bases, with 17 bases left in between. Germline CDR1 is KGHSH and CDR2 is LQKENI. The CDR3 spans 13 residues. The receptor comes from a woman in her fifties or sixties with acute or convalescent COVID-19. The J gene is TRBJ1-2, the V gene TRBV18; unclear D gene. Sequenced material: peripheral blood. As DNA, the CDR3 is TGTGCCAGCTTGGAGCAAGTTGGTAAGGGCTACACCTTC. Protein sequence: CASLEQVGKGYTF.